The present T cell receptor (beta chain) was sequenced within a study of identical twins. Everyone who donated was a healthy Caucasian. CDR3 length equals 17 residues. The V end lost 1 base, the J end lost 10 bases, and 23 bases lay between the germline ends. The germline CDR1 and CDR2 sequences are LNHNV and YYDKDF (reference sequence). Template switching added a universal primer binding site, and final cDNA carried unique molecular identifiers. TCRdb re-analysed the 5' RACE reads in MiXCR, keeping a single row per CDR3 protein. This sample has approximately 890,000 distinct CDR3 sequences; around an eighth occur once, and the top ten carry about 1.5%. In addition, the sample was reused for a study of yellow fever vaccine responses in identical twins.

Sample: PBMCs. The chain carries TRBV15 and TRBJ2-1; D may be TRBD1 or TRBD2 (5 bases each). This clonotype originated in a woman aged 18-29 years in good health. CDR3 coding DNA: TGTGCCACCAGCAGAGGAGGATCTACCCCCAGGGCGGGCGAGCAGTTCTTC. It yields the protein CATSRGGSTPRAGEQFF.